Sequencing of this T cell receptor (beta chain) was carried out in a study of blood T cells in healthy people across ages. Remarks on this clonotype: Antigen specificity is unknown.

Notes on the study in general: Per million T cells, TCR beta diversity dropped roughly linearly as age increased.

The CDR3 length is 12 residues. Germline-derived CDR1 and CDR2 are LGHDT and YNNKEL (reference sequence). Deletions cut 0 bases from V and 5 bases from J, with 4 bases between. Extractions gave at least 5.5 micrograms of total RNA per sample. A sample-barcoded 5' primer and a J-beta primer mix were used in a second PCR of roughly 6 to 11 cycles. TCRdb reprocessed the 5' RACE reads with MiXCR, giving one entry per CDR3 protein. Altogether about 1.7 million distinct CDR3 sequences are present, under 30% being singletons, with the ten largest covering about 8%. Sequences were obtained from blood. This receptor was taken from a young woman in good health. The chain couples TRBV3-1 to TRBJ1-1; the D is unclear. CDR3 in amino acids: CASSQERTEAFF. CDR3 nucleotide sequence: TGTGCCAGCAGCCAAGAGAGGACTGAAGCTTTCTTT.